This TCR beta chain was observed in a study of T cells in Graves' hyperthyroidism and ophthalmopathy. TCR beta CDR3 region amplification was performed from RNA transcripts. Initially, a first-round RT-PCR of the TCR CDR3 employed the HTBI primer set. One entry per CDR3 protein, called by TCRdb with MiXCR from the multiplex PCR reads. This table holds hundreds of thousands of distinct CDR3 sequences, around 13% found once. This clonotype was found many times. CDR3 length: 13 amino acids. Germline V lookup: CDR1 MNHNS, CDR2 SASEGT. Trimming pared 6 bases from V and 4 bases from J, leaving 12 bases between.

Sequenced input: blood. The rearrangement joins TRBV6-1 to TRBJ1-2; no clear D. The TCR comes from a woman aged 40 to 50 with Graves' ophthalmopathy. This CDR3 reads CASRRTVAYGYTF. The CDR3 DNA reads as TGTGCCAGCAGACGAACAGTAGCCTATGGCTACACCTTC.